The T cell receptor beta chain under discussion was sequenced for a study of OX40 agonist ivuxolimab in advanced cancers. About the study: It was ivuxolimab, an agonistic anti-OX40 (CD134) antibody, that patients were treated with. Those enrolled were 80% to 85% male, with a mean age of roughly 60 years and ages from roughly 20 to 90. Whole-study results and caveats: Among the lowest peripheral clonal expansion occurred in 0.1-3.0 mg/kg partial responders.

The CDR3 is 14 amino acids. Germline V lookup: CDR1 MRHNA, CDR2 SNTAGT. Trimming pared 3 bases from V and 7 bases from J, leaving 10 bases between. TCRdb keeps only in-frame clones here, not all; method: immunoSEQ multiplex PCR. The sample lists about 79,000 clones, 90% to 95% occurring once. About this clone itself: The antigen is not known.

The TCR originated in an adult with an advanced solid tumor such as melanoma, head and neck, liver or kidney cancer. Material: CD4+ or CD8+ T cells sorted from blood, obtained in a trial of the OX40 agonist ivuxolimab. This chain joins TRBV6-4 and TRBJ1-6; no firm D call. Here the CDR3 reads CASSESHINSPLHF. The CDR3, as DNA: TGTGCCAGCAGTGAAAGTCATATCAATTCACCCCTCCACTTT.